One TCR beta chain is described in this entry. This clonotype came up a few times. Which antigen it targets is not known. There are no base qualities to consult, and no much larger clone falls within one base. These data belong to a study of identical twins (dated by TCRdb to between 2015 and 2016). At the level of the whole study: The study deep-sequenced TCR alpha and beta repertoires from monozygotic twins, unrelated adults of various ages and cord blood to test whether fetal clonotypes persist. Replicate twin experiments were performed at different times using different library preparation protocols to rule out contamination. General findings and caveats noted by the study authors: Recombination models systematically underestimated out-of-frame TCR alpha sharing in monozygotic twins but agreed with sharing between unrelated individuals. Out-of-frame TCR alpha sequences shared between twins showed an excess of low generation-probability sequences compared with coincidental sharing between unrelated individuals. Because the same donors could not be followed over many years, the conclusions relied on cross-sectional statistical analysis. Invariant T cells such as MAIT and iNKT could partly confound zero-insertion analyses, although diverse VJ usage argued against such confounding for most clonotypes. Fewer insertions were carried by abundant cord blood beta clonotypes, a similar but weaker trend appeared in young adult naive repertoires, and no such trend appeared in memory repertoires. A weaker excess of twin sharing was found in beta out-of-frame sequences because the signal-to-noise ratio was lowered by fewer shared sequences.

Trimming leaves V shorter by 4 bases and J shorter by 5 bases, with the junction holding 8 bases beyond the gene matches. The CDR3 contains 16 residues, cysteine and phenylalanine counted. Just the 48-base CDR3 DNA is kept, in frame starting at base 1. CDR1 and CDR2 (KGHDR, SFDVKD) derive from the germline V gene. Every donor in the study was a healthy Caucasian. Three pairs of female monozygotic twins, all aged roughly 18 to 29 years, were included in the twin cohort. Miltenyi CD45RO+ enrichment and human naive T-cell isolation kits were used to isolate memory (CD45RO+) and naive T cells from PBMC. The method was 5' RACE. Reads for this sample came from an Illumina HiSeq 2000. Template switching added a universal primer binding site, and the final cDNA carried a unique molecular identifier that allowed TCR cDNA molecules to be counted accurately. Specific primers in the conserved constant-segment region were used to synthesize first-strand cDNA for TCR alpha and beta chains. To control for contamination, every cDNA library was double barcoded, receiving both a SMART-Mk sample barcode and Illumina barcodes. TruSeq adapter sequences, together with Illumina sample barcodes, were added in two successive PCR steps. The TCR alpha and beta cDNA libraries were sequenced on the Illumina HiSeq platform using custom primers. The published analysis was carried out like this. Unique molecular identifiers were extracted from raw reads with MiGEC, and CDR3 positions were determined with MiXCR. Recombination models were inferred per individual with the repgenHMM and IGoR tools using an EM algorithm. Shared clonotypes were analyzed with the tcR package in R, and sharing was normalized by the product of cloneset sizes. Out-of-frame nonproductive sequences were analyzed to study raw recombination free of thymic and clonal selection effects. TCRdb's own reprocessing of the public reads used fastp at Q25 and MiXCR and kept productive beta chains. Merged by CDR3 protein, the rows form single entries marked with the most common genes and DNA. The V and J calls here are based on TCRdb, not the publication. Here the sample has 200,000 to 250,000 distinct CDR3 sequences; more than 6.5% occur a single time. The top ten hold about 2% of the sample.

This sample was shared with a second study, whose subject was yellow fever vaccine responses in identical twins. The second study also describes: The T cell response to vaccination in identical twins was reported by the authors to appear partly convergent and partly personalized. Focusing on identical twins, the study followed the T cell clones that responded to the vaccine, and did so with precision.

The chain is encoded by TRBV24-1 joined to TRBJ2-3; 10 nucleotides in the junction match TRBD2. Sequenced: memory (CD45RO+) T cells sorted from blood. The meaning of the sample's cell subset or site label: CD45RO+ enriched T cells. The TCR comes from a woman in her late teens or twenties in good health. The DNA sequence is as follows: TGTGCCACCAGTGACTACCAGCGGGGGGGCCGAGATACGCAGTATTTT. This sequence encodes CATSDYQRGGRDTQYF.